This TCR beta chain was captured in a study of blood T cell repertoires in COVID-19. Across 24 US areas, participants ranged in age from roughly 18 to 89 years. Grouping used clinical history reported by participants in a survey and questionnaire. Recovered status applied to Cohort 3 donors who had two consecutive negative PCRs. It also applied to those with clearance or with symptom resolution. Per the authors' pipeline: Estimation of nucleated cell counts was performed using reference gene primer amplification. Here immunoSEQ multiplex PCR was the method, and the copy in TCRdb shows in-frame clones only, minus some. That table is the source of V, J and clone size, and D and trimming were worked out from the DNA. The repertoire holds about 390,000 clones, with about 86% as singletons. The CDR3 sequence is 14 residues long. Germline CDR1 and CDR2: SGHAT and FQDESV (reference sequence). The V end was cut by 0 bases, the J end by 3 bases, with 8 bases between.

This TCR came from a woman between 50 and 59 years old who had recovered from COVID-19. The sample taken for sequencing was PBMCs or T cells enriched from blood (not recorded which). The chain is built from TRBV11-1 and TRBJ1-1, with TRBD1 as a possible D gene (5 bases). The CDR3 is CASSLAGGDTEAFF. In DNA, the CDR3 is TGTGCCAGCAGCTTAGCCGGGGGGGACACTGAAGCTTTCTTT.